A single sample gave rise to the 20 T cell receptor beta chains below, sequenced in a study of response to subunit inactivated influenza vaccine. TCRdb reprocessed the RT-PCR reads via MiXCR and lists one record per CDR3 protein. The table lists 600,000 to 850,000 distinct CDR3 sequences, approximately 14% of them singletons. The material sequenced was PBMCs from blood, taken approximately 15 days before vaccination. The receptors were sampled from a man between 50 and 59 years old who received an inactivated influenza vaccine.

This clonotype came up a few times. CDR3 bases: TGTGCCATCAGCAGACTAGCGGAACCCATAATCGGTTACACGCAGTATTTT. It translates to CAISRLAEPIIGYTQYF. V is TRBV10-3 and J is TRBJ2-3, with 9 positions matching TRBD2. V was clipped by 6 bases and J by 9 bases; unmatched bases: 19. Looked up from germline, CDR1 is ENHRY and CDR2 is SYGVKD. This CDR3 comprises 17 residues.

The chain couples TRBV20-1 to TRBJ2-2; 8 bases are a match to TRBD2. Germline-derived CDR1 and CDR2 are DFQATT and SNEGSKA (reference sequence). V shed 2 bases, J shed 4 bases, and the junction held 6 bases outside the gene matches. This CDR3 spans 15 amino acids. DNA for the CDR3: TGCAGTGCTAGACGGCGGGAGGCGGGCACCGGGGAGCTGTTTTTT. It codes for CSARRREAGTGELFF.

V is TRBV5-1 and J is TRBJ2-7; possible D gene TRBD2, 7 bases. Germline lookup yields CDR1 SGHRS and CDR2 YFSETQ. V lost 5 bases and J lost 6, with 21 bases in between. The CDR3 covers 15 residues. In DNA form, the CDR3 reads TGCGCCAGCAGGATCGTAAGGGGGGGAGTATCCGAGCAGTACTTC. Translating gives CASRIVRGGVSEQYF.

V usage is TRBV7-3 and J usage is TRBJ2-3; 7 bases match TRBD1. The germline CDR1 and CDR2 sequences are SGHTA and FQGTGA. V was pared by 0 bases and J by 0 bases, with 3 bases of the junction left unmatched. CDR3 length: 16 residues. The CDR3 reads CASSLTGQTSTDTQYF. The CDR3 region has the DNA TGTGCCAGCAGCTTAACGGGACAGACGAGCACAGATACGCAGTATTTT.

The chain combines TRBV15 with TRBJ1-2; TRBD1 matches at 7 bases. V was clipped by 5 bases and J by 5 bases; unmatched bases: 8. Germline CDR1 and CDR2: LNHNV and YYDKDF (reference sequence). This CDR3 has 14 amino acids. DNA for the CDR3: TGTGCCACCAGCCCCCCAGACAGGGCGTATGGCTACACCTTC. Its protein product is CATSPPDRAYGYTF.

The chain carries TRBV27 and TRBJ2-7; D remains ambiguous. The germline V gene encodes CDR1 MNHEY and CDR2 SMNVEV (reference sequence). This CDR3 has 13 amino acids. The ends were cut back, 2 bases at V and 3 bases at J, with 8 bases in the middle. CDR3 bases: TGTGCCAGCAGTTTAAACAGTTACTACGAGCAGTACTTC. It encodes CASSLNSYYEQYF.

This clonotype was counted a few times. The V gene is TRBV4-1, the J gene TRBJ2-7, with D possibly TRBD2 on 6 matching bases. Germline CDR1 reads MGHRA; CDR2 reads YSYEKL. Trimming shortened V by 3 bases and J by 4 bases, and 19 bases separated the two germline ends. The CDR3 contains 16 residues. The CDR3 region is CASSHERGSGEYEQYF. The CDR3 nucleotides read TGCGCCAGCAGCCATGAAAGGGGTAGCGGAGAATACGAGCAGTACTTC.

The chain joins TRBV7-2 to TRBJ2-1; TRBD2 aligns across 9 bases. The germline gives CDR1 SGHTA, CDR2 FQGNSA. V lost 5 bases to trimming and J lost 4 bases; unmatched junction nucleotides: 9. CDR3 length equals 16 residues. The CDR3 sequence is CASSPASSGNYNEQFF. The CDR3 DNA reads TGTGCCAGCAGCCCAGCTTCTAGCGGGAATTACAATGAGCAGTTCTTC.

This clonotype was seen at least ten times. J is TRBJ1-3 and V is TRBV4-3; 9 bases map to TRBD1. The CDR3 totals 15 residues. CDR1 and CDR2 from the germline V gene are LGHNA and YSLEER. The trim removed 3 bases at V and 4 bases at J, leaving 4 bases unmatched. CDR3: CASSHGTGNGNTIYF. In nucleotides, the CDR3 is TGCGCCAGCAGCCATGGGACAGGGAACGGAAACACCATATATTTT.

This clonotype was recorded a few times. The J gene is TRBJ2-7, the V gene TRBV6-1, with D perhaps matching TRBD2 (6 bases). In germline, CDR1 is MNHNS, CDR2 SASEGT. The CDR3 totals 13 residues. V was cut by 4 bases and J by 3 bases, with 10 bases left in between. CDR3 nucleotide sequence: TGTGCCAGCAGTGGGGGGGTCGGCTACGAGCAGTACTTC. This encodes CASSGGVGYEQYF.

The J gene is TRBJ2-3, the V gene TRBV9, with D unresolved. CDR1 is SGDLS and CDR2 is YYNGEE in the germline V gene. V dropped 4 bases and J dropped 1 base, with 10 bases sitting between them. The CDR3 length is 14 residues. CDR3 residues: CASSPGPGTDTQYF. The CDR3 DNA reads as TGTGCCAGCAGCCCGGGCCCGGGCACAGATACGCAGTATTTT.

The V call is TRBV30, the J call TRBJ2-7; maybe TRBD1 (5 bases). The CDR3 contains 14 residues. In germline, CDR1 is GTSNPN, CDR2 SVGIG (reference sequence). V lost 2 bases and J 2 bases, leaving 13 bases between the germline ends. The CDR3 nucleotides are TGTGCCTGGAGTAGCCGGCAGGGCCCCTACGAGCAGTACTTC. Translation gives CAWSSRQGPYEQYF.

This clonotype was counted between two and nine times. V gene TRBV5-1 combines with J gene TRBJ2-2; no clear D gene. The germline V gene encodes CDR1 SGHRS and CDR2 YFSETQ. Trimming took 5 bases from V and 7 from J, leaving 6 bases between them. The CDR3 length is 11 residues. CDR3 region: CASRDDGELFF. The CDR3, as DNA: TGCGCCAGCAGGGATGACGGGGAGCTGTTTTTT.

This clonotype occurred many times. The CDR3 bases are TGTGCCAGCAGCCAAGGTGGGAACTCCTACGAGCAGTACTTC. It specifies CASSQGGNSYEQYF. The J gene is TRBJ2-7, the V gene TRBV4-2; D gene unclear. CDR1 and CDR2 (germline): LGHNA, YNFKEQ. Trimming shortened V by 1 base and J by 0 bases, and 7 bases separated the two germline ends. The CDR3 loop spans 14 amino acids.

The chain joins TRBV7-2 to TRBJ2-5, with no clear D. Trimming stripped 5 bases from V and 2 bases from J, with 12 bases between. The CDR3 spans 14 residues. Germline V gene sequence: CDR1 SGHTA, CDR2 FQGNSA. The CDR3 sequence is CASSMFMGQETQYF. The CDR3 DNA is TGTGCCAGCAGCATGTTTATGGGGCAAGAGACCCAGTACTTC.

This clonotype has just a few counts. The chain employs TRBV20-1 and TRBJ2-2; D may be TRBD1 or TRBD2 (6 bases each). Germline V gene sequence: CDR1 DFQATT, CDR2 SNEGSKA (reference sequence). This CDR3 is built from 14 residues. Trimming took 6 bases from V and 4 from J, leaving 15 bases between them. CDR3 sequence (DNA): TGCAGTGCCAGGGGTCGGAGGGGCACCGGGGAGCTGTTTTTT. It is translated as CSARGRRGTGELFF.

This clonotype came up many times. The chain carries TRBV5-1 and TRBJ2-1; D perhaps matches TRBD2 (5 bases). The CDR3 loop spans 13 amino acids. CDR1 and CDR2 from the germline V gene are SGHRS and YFSETQ. V was cut by 1 base and J by 8 bases, with 10 bases left in between. Here the CDR3 DNA reads TGCGCCAGCAGCTTGAGTGAGGGTTATGAGCAGTTCTTC. Translation gives CASSLSEGYEQFF.

This clonotype showed up just a few times. The gene calls are TRBV12-3 or TRBV12-4 and TRBJ2-3; D not resolved. With 5 bases removed from V and 7 bases from J, the gap between germline ends came to 10 bases. This CDR3 spans 12 amino acids. The CDR3: CASSNSPYTQYF. The DNA for the CDR3 is TGTGCCAGCAGTAACAGTCCCTATACGCAGTATTTT.

The genes are TRBV14 and TRBJ2-1, with D possibly called TRBD1 or TRBD2 (5 bases each). Trimming left V 4 bases short and J 9 bases short, with 13 bases between. Looked up from germline, CDR1 is SGHDN and CDR2 is FVKESK. The CDR3 covers 13 residues. CDR3 loop: CASSPQGETEQFF. The CDR3 nucleotides are TGTGCCAGCAGCCCCCAAGGGGAGACTGAGCAGTTCTTC.

The rearrangement links TRBV27 to TRBJ2-7; TRBD1 might be the D (6 bases). CDR1 MNHEY and CDR2 SMNVEV come from the germline V gene (reference sequence). This CDR3 has 13 amino acids. Trimming stripped 5 bases from V and 1 base from J, with 9 bases between. The CDR3 nucleotides read TGTGCCAGCAGTGCACAGGGTTCCTACGAGCAGTACTTC. Translated: CASSAQGSYEQYF.